This T cell receptor beta chain originates from a study of PD-1 blockade in mismatch repair-deficient tumors. The method was immunoSEQ multiplex PCR; TCRdb's version includes in-frame clones alone and lacks a portion of them. The data hold 45,000 to 55,000 clones, with 81% observed a single time. V was trimmed by 0 bases and J by 5 bases, leaving 11 bases between them. The CDR3 loop spans 14 amino acids. The germline V gene has CDR1 SGDLS and CDR2 YYNGEE. The chain employs TRBV9 and TRBJ2-5; a weak D match, TRBD1 (5 bases). The sample consisted of peripheral blood, taken roughly 19 weeks after starting pembrolizumab. The source is an adult with mismatch repair-deficient cancer. CDR3 region: CASSVGQNRETQYF. The CDR3 nucleotides are TGTGCCAGCAGCGTAGGACAGAACAGGGAGACCCAGTACTTC.